Listed here are 5 T cell receptor beta chains from one sample, sequenced in a study of Ad26.COV2.S vaccination and SARS-CoV-2 variants. Treatment given: over 15 received Ad26.COV2.S at low or high dose, single or two shots; 5 received placebo; per-sample allocation not given. The samples date from day 63 after the first vaccine or placebo injection. The assay was immunoSEQ multiplex PCR, and TCRdb's table has in-frame clones only and misses some. The sample consists of about 350,000 clones, around 90% of them appearing once. Sequenced material: peripheral blood, taken in a trial of Ad26.COV2.S vaccine versus placebo. Receptors were obtained from a person between 18 and 60 years old who received the Ad26.COV2.S COVID-19 vaccine or a placebo.

The chain recombines TRBV27 with TRBJ1-1, with D unresolved. The V end was cut by 2 bases, the J end by 2 bases, with 6 bases between. Germline CDR1 is MNHEY and CDR2 is SMNVEV (reference sequence). The CDR3 is 13 amino acids. CDR3 protein: CASSLHRNTEAFF. The CDR3 nucleotides read TGTGCCAGCAGTTTACACCGAAACACTGAAGCTTTCTTT.

J is TRBJ2-7 and V is TRBV5-5, with D perhaps matching TRBD2 (6 bases). The CDR3 is 16 amino acids. Trimming took 0 bases from V and 3 from J, leaving 16 bases between them. Per germline, CDR1 SGHKS and CDR2 YYEKEE (reference sequence). CDR3 DNA sequence: TGTGCCAGCAGCTTGGCCGGTACTAGCATGGTCTACGAGCAGTACTTC. Amino acid sequence: CASSLAGTSMVYEQYF.

The chain has TRBV10-3 and TRBJ2-7, with D perhaps TRBD2 (6 bases). The V end was cut by 5 bases, the J end by 0 bases, with 11 bases between. Germline assignment: CDR1 ENHRY and CDR2 SYGVKD. The CDR3 spans 14 residues. CDR3 region: CAISLSGYSYEQYF. The CDR3 nucleotides are TGTGCCATCAGTCTAAGCGGGTACTCCTACGAGCAGTACTTC.

The chain couples TRBV4-3 to TRBJ2-6; D gene ambiguous. The CDR3 contains 18 residues. Germline CDR1 and CDR2: LGHNA and YSLEER. V shed 0 bases and J shed 4 bases, with 16 bases lying between them. CDR3 residues: CASSQERPGMGGANVLTF. The CDR3 nucleotides read TGCGCCAGCAGCCAAGAACGGCCGGGCATGGGGGGGGCCAACGTCCTGACTTTC.

This chain joins TRBV6-2 or TRBV6-3 and TRBJ2-3; TRBD2 agrees at 10 bases. V gave up 5 bases and J gave up 5 bases; unmatched junction bases: 10. In germline, CDR1 is MNHEY, CDR2 SVGEGT. The CDR3 contains 16 residues. The CDR3, as DNA: TGTGCCAGCAGTACCCCGCGAGCGGGGGGGAGAGATACGCAGTATTTT. It translates to CASSTPRAGGRDTQYF.